This T cell receptor (beta chain) was profiled in a study of early T cells in non-severe SARS-CoV-2 infection. Overall study context: Sequencing of bulk RNA from unsorted whole blood was done, without chain pairing.

TCRdb re-derived calls from the 5' RACE reads in MiXCR, one entry per CDR3 protein. The table includes tens of thousands of distinct CDR3 sequences, roughly 12% detected once. Trimming took 7 bases from V and 7 from J; bases not matched to a gene: 11. Germline lookup yields CDR1 MNHEY and CDR2 SVGEGT. CDR3 length: 16 amino acids. The genes are TRBV6-2 or TRBV6-3 and TRBJ2-7, with 15 bases matching TRBD2. Source material: whole blood. The sequence derives from an adult who was a healthcare worker with PCR-confirmed SARS-CoV-2 infection or an uninfected control (not recorded which). This CDR3 reads CASTSGTSGRTGEQYF. CDR3 coding DNA: TGTGCCAGCACCTCAGGGACTAGCGGGAGGACAGGAGAGCAGTACTTC.